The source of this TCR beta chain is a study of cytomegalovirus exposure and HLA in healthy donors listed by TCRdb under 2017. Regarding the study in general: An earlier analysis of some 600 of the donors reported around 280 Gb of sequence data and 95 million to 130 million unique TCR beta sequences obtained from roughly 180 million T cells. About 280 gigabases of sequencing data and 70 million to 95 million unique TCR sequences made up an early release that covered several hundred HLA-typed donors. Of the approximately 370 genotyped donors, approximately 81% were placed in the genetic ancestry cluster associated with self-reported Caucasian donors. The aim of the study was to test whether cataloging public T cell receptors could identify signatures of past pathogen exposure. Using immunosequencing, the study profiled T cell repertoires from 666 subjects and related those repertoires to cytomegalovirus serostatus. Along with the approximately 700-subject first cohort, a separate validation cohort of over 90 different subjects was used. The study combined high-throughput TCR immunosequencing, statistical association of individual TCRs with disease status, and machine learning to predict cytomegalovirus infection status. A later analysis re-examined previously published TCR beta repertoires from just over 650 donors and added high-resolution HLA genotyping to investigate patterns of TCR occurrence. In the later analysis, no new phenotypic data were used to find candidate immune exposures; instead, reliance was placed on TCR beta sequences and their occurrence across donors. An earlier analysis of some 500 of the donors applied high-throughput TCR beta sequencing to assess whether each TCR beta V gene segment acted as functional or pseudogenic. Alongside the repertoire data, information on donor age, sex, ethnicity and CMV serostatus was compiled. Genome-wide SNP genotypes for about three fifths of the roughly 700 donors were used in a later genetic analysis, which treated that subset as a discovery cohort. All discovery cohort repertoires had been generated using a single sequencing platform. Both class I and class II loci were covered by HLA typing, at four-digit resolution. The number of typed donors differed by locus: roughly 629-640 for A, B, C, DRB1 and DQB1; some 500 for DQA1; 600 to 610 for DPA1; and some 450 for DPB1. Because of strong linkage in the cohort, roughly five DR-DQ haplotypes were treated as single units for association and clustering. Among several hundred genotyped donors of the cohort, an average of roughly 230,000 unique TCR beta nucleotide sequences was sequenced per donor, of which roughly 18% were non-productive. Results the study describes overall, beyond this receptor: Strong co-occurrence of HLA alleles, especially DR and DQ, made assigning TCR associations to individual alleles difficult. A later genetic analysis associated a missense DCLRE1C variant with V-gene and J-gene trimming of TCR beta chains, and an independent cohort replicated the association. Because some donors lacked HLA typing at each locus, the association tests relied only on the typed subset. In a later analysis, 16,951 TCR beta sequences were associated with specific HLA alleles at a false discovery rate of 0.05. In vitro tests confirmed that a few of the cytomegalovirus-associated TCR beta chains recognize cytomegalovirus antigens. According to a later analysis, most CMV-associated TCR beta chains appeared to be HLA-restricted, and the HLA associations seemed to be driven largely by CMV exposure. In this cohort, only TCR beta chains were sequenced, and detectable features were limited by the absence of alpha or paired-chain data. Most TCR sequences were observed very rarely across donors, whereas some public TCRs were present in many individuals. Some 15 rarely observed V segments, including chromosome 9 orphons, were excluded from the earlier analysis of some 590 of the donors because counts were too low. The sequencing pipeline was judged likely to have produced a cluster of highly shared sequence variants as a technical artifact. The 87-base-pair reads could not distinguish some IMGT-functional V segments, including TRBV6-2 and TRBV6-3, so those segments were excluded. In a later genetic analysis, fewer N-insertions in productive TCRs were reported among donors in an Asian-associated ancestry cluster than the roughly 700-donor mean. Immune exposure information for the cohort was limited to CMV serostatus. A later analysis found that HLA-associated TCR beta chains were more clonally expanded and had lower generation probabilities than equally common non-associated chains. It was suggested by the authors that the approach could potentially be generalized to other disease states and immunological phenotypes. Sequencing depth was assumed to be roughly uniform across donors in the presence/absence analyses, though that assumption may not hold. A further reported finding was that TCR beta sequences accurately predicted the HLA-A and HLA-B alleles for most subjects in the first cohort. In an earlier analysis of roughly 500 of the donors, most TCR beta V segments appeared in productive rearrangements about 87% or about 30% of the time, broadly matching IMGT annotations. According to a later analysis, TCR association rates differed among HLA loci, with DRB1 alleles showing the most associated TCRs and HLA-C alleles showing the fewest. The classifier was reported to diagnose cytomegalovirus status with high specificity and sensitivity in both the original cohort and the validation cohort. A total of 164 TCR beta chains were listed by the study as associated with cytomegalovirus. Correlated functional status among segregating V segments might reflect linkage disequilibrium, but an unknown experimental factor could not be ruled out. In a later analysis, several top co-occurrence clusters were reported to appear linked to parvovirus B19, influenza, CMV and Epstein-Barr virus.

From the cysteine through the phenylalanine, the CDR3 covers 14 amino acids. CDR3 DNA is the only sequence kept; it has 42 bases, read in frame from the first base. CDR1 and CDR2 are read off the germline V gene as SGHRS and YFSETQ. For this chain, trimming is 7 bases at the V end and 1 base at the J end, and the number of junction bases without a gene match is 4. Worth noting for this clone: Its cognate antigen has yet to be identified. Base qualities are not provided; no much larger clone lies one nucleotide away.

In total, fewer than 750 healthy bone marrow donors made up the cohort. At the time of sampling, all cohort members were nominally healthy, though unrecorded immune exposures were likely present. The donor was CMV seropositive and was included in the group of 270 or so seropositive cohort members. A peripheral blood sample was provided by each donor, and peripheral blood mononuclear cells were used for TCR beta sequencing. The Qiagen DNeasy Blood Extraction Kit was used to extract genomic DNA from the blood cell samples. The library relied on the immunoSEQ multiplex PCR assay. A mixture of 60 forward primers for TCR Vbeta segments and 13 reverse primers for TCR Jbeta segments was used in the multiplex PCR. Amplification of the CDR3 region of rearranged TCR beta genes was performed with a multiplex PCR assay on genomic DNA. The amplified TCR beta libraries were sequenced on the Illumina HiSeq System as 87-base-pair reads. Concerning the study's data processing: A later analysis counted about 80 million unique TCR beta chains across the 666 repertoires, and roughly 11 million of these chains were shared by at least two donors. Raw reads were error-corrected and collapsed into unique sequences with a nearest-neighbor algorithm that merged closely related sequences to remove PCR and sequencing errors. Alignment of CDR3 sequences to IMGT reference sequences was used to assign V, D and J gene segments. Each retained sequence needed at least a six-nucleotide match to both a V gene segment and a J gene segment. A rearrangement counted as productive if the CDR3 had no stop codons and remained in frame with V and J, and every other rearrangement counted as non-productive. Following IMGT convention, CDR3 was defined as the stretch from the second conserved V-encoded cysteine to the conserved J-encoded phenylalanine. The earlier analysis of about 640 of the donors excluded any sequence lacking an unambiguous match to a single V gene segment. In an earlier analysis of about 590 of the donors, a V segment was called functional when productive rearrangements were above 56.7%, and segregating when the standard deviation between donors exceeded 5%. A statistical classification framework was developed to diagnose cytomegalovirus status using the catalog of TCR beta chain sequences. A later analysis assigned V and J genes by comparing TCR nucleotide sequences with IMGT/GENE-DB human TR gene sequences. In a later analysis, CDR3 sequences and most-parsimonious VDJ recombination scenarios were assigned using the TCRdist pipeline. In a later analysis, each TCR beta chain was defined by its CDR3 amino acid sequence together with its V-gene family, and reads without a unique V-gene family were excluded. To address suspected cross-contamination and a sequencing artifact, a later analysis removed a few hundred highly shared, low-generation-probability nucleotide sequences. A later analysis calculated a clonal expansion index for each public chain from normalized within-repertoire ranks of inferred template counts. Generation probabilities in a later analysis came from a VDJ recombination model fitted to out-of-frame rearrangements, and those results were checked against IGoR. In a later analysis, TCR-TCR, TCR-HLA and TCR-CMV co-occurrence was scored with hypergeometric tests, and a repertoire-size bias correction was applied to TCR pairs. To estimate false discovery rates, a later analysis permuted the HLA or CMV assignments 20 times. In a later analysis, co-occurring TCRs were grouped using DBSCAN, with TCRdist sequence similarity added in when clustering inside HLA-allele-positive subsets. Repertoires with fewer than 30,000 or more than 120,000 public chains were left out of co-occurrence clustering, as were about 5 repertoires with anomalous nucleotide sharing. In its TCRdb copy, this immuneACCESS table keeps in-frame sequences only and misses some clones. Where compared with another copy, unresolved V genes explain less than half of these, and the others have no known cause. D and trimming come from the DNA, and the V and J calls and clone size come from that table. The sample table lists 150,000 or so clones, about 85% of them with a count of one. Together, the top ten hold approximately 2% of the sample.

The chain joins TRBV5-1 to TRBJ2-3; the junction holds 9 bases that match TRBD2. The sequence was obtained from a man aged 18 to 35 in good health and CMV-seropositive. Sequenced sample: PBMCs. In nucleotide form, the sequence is TGCGCCAGCTTCTTAGCGGGGGGCACAGATACGCAGTATTTT. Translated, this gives CASFLAGGTDTQYF.